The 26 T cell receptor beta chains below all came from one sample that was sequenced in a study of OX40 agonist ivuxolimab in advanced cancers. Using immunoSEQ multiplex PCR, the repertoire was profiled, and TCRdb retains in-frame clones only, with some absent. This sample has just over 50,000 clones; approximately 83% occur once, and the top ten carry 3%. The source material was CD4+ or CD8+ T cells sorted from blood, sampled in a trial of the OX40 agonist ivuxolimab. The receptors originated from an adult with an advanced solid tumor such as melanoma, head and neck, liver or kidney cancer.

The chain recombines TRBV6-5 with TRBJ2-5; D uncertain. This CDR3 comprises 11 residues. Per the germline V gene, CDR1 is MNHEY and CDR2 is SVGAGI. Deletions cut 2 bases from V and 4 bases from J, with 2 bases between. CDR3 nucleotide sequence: TGTGCCAGCAGTTACGGAGAGACCCAGTACTTC. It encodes CASSYGETQYF.

The CDR3: CASITGVQETQYF. CDR3 DNA: TGTGCCAGCATTACAGGGGTGCAAGAGACCCAGTACTTC. The rearrangement uses TRBV6-1 and TRBJ2-5; TRBD1 aligns across 7 bases. The V gene's germline CDR1 is MNHNS and CDR2 SASEGT. The CDR3 sequence is 13 residues long. V was clipped by 7 bases and J by 2 bases; unmatched bases: 4.

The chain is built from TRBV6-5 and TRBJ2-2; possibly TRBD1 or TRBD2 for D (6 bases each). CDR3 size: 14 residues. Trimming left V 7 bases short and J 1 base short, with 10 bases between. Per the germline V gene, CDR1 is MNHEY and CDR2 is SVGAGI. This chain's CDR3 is CASTGAWNTGELFF. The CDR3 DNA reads TGTGCCAGCACGGGGGCGTGGAACACCGGGGAGCTGTTTTTT.

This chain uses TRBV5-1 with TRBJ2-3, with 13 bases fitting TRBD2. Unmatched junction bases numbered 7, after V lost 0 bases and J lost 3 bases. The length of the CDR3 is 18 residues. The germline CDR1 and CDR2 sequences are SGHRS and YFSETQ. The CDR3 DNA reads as TGCGCCAGCAGCTTGGTTCCACTAGCGGGGGGGGCGACAGATACGCAGTATTTT. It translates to CASSLVPLAGGATDTQYF.

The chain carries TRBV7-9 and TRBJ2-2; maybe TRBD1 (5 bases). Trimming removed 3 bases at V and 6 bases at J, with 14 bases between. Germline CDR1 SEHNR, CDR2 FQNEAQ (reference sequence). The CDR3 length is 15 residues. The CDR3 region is CASSLGQGSPGELFF. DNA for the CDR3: TGTGCCAGCAGCTTGGGCCAGGGCAGTCCCGGGGAGCTGTTTTTT.

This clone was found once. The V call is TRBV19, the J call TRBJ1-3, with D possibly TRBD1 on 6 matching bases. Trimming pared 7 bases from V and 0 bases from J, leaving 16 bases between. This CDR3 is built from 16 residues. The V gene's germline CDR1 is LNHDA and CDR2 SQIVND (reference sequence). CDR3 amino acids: CASTSPDRTSGNTIYF. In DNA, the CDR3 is TGTGCCAGTACCTCCCCCGACAGGACCTCTGGAAACACCATATATTTT.

The CDR3 loop reads CASSPRAGGHTGQGLNTEAFF. Here the CDR3 DNA reads TGCGCCAGCAGCCCGCGGGCTGGGGGACATACAGGGCAAGGCCTGAACACTGAAGCTTTCTTT. The chain links TRBV5-1 to TRBJ1-1, with a weak D call TRBD1 (6 bases). Germline CDR1 and CDR2: SGHRS and YFSETQ. CDR3 length: 21 residues. Trimming left V 4 bases short and J 0 bases short, with 31 bases between.

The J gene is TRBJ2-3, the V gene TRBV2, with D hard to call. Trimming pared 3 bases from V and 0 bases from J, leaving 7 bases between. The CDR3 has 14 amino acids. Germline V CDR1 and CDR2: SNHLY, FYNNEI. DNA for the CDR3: TGTGCCAGCAGTGATCAGGCCAGCACAGATACGCAGTATTTT. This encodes CASSDQASTDTQYF. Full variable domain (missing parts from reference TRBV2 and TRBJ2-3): EPEVTQTPSHQVTQMGQEVILRCVPISNHLYFYWYRQILGQKVEFLVSFYNNEISEKSEIFDDQFSVERPDGSNFTLKIRSTKLEDSAMYFCASSDQASTDTQYFGPGTRLTVL.

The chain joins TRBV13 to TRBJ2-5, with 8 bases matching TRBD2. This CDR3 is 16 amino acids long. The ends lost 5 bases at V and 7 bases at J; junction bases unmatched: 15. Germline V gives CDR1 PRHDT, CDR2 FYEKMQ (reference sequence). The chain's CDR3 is CASSAGLALRGGTQYF. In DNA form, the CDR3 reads TGTGCCAGCAGCGCAGGACTAGCCCTCCGGGGTGGGACCCAGTACTTC.

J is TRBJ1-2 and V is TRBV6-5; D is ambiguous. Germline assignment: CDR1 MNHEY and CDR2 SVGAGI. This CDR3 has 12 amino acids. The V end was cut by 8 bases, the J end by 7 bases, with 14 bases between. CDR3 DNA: TGTGCCAGCCGGCAAATTCCTCTTGGCTACACCTTC. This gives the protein CASRQIPLGYTF.

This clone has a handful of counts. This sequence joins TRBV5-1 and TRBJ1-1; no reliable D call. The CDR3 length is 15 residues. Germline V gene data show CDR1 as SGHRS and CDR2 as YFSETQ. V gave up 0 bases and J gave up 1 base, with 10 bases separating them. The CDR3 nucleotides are TGCGCCAGCAGCTTGGACCTATCAGGGAACACTGAAGCTTTCTTT. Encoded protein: CASSLDLSGNTEAFF.

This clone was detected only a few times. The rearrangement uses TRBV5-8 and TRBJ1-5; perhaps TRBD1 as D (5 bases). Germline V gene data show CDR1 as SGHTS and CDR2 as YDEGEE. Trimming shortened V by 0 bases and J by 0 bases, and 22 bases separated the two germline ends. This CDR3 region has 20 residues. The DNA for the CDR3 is TGTGCCAGCAGCTTGGAGGGTAGGGGAGCCCTCTCGTATAGCAATCAGCCCCAGCATTTT. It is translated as CASSLEGRGALSYSNQPQHF.

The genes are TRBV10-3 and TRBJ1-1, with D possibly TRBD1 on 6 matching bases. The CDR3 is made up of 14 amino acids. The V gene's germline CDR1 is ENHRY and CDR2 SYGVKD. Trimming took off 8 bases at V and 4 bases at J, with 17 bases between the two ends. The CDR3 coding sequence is TGTGCCATCGCCCAACAGGGTCGTGGCACTGAAGCTTTCTTT. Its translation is CAIAQQGRGTEAFF.

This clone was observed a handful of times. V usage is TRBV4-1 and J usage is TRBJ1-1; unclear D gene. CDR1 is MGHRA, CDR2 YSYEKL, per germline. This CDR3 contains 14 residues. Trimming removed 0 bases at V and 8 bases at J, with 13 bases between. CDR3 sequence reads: CASSQEIQAVEAFF. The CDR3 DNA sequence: TGCGCCAGCAGCCAAGAGATACAAGCCGTCGAAGCTTTCTTT.

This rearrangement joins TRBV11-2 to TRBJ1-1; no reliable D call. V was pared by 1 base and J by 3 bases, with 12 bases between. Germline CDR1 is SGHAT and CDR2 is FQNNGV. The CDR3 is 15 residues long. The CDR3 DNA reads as TGTGCCAGCAGCTTAGTGGGCGGGGTGGACACTGAAGCTTTCTTT. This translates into CASSLVGGVDTEAFF.

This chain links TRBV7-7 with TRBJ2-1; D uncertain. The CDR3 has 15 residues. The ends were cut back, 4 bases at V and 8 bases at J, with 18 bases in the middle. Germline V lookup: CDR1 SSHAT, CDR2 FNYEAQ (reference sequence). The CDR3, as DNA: TGTGCCAGCAGCTCCGGACGGGCCGCGGCACATGAGCAGTTCTTC. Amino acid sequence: CASSSGRAAAHEQFF.

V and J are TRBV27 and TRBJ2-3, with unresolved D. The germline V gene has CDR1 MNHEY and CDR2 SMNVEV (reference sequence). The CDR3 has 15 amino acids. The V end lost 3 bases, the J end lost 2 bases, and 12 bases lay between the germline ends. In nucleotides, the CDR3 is TGTGCCAGCAGTTTGTGGCCGCTTACCACAGATACGCAGTATTTT. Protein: CASSLWPLTTDTQYF.

The CDR3 is CASSQEGTSGGDNEQFF. The CDR3 bases are TGCGCCAGCAGCCAAGAAGGCACTAGCGGGGGGGACAATGAGCAGTTCTTC. The J gene is TRBJ2-1, the V gene TRBV4-1, with 13 bases lining up with TRBD2. Germline CDR1 is MGHRA and CDR2 is YSYEKL. V shed 0 bases and J 5 bases; nucleotides not matched to a gene: 4. The CDR3 has 17 residues.

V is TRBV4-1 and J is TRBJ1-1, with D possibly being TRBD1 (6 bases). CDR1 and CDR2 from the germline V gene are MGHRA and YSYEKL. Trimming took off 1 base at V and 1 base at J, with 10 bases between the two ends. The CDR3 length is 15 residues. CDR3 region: CASSQGAGANTEAFF. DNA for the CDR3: TGCGCCAGCAGCCAAGGTGCAGGGGCGAACACTGAAGCTTTCTTT.

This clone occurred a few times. In DNA, the CDR3 is TGTGCCAGCAGTTCCATCACATGGGGTGGCTACACCTTC. It yields the protein CASSSITWGGYTF. This chain links TRBV27 with TRBJ1-2; D is uncertain. The ends were cut back, 4 bases at V and 7 bases at J, with 13 bases in the middle. This CDR3 region has 13 residues. Germline V gene data show CDR1 as MNHEY and CDR2 as SMNVEV (reference sequence).

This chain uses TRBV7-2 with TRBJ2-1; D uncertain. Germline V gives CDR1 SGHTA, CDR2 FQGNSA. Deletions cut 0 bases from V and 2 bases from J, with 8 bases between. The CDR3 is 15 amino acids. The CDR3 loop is CASSLAYGAYNEQFF. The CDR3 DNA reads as TGTGCCAGCAGCTTAGCGTATGGGGCCTACAATGAGCAGTTCTTC.

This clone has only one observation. CDR3 loop: CASSVATSGGTNTGELFF. DNA of the CDR3: TGTGCCAGCAGCGTAGCGACTAGCGGGGGGACTAACACCGGGGAGCTGTTTTTT. The V call is TRBV9, the J call TRBJ2-2; 13 nucleotides line up with TRBD2. The CDR3 runs 18 residues. V dropped 0 bases and J dropped 2; count of bases not matched to a gene: 4. Per the germline V gene, CDR1 is SGDLS and CDR2 is YYNGEE.

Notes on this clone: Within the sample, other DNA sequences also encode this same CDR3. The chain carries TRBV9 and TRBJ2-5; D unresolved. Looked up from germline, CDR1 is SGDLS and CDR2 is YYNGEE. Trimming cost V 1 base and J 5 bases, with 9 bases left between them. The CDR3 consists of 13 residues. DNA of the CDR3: TGTGCCAGCAGCGTAAGTCCCCAGGAGACCCAGTACTTC. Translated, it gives CASSVSPQETQYF.

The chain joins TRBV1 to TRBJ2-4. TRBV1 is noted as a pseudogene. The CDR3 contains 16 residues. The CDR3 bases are TGCACCAGCAGCCACGTAGCCAGGGGAGGCAAAAACATTCAGTACTTC. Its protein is CTSSHVARGGKNIQYF.

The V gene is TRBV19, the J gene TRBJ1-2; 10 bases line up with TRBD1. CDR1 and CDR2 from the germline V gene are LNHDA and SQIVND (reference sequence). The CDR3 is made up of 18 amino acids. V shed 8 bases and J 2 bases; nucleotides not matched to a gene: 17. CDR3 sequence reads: CASSHTPGTGVRNYGYTF. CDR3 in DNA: TGTGCCAGTTCCCATACCCCCGGGACAGGGGTAAGGAACTATGGCTACACCTTC.

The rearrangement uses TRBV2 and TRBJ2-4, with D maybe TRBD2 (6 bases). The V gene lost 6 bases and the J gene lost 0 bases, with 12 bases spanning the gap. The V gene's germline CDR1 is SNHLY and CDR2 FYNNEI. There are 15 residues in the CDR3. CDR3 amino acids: CASRGTFLAKNIQYF. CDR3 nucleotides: TGTGCCAGCAGGGGGACTTTTCTAGCCAAAAACATTCAGTACTTC.